The 30 T cell receptor beta chains listed next were all sequenced from one sample in a study of blood T cell repertoires in COVID-19 (dated by TCRdb to about 2020). Library creation used the immunoSEQ multiplex PCR assay. The table was pulled from immuneACCESS by TCRdb, which kept in-frame rearrangements only. Such tables lose some clones; where checked, under half of the loss comes from unresolved V genes, and the rest has no known cause. The sample data list about 170,000 clones, and 79% of these were observed just once. Around 20% of the sample is in the top ten clones. Material: PBMCs or T cells enriched from blood (not recorded which). The receptor source for this set is a woman in her seventies in a cohort exposed to, infected with or recovered from COVID-19 (not recorded which).

The rearrangement joins TRBV6-6 to TRBJ2-3, with 10 bases aligning to TRBD1. The CDR3 contains 14 residues. V lost 6 bases to trimming and J lost 8 bases; unmatched junction nucleotides: 8. Germline V gene data show CDR1 as MNHNY and CDR2 as SVGAGI (reference sequence). Written as DNA, the CDR3 is TGTGCCAGCAGGCCATCGGGACAGGGGTTTACGCAGTATTTT. It encodes CASRPSGQGFTQYF.

In DNA form, the CDR3 reads TGTGCCAGCAGCCGGGGGGGAGGGAGGAGTCAGCCCCAGCATTTT. Its protein product is CASSRGGGRSQPQHF. The chain uses TRBV28 and TRBJ1-5, with a tentative D call TRBD1 (5 bases). Trimming removed 6 bases from V and 6 bases from J, with 18 bases in between. This CDR3 has 15 residues. Germline lookup yields CDR1 MDHEN and CDR2 SYDVKM.

V gene TRBV28 combines with J gene TRBJ1-2; 7 bases are a match to TRBD1. Germline V lookup: CDR1 MDHEN, CDR2 SYDVKM. This CDR3 has 14 amino acids. Germline trimming cut 5 bases from V and 8 bases from J; bases unmatched to any gene: 11. CDR3 coding DNA: TGTGCCAGCAGTATCTCCGGGACAGATGGCGGCTACACCTTC. The encoded protein is CASSISGTDGGYTF.

This clone has ten or more counts. This chain joins TRBV16 and TRBJ1-5, with TRBD1 matching over 8 bases. Trimming removed 3 bases from V and 7 bases from J; junction bases left unmatched: 5. CDR3 size: 14 residues. CDR1 KGHSY and CDR2 FQNENV come from the germline V gene. In DNA form, the CDR3 reads TGTGCCAGCAGCCAGGGACAGGCGGAACAGCCCCAGCATTTT. Protein: CASSQGQAEQPQHF.

The chain combines TRBV4-2 with TRBJ1-1; D perhaps matches TRBD1 (5 bases). V lost 4 bases, J lost 11 bases, and 11 bases lay in between. The CDR3 sequence is 11 residues long. Germline loops: CDR1 LGHNA, CDR2 YNFKEQ. The CDR3 DNA reads as TGTGCCAGCAGCCGCGGGACTGGCGCTTTCTTT. The encoded protein is CASSRGTGAFF.

This rearrangement joins TRBV5-4 to TRBJ2-7; 13 bases match TRBD2. Germline assignment: CDR1 SGHNT and CDR2 YYREEE (reference sequence). Trimming cost V 4 bases and J 7 bases; bases outside gene matches: 8. There are 15 residues in the CDR3. The CDR3 protein is CASSIELAGGGEQYF. For the CDR3, the DNA is TGTGCCAGCAGCATCGAACTAGCGGGAGGGGGAGAGCAGTACTTC.

The J gene is TRBJ2-7, the V gene TRBV12-5, with 14 bases identical to TRBD2. The germline CDR1 and CDR2 sequences are LGHNT and FRNRAP. The CDR3 has 17 residues. V shed 2 bases, J shed 4 bases, and the junction held 7 bases outside the gene matches. The CDR3 region is CASGLNSGLAGVYEQYF. The CDR3 nucleotides read TGTGCTAGTGGTTTGAATTCGGGACTAGCGGGAGTTTACGAGCAGTACTTC.

This chain links TRBV19 with TRBJ1-2; D is perhaps TRBD1 (5 bases). With 9 bases removed from V and 1 base from J, the gap between germline ends came to 12 bases. Germline V CDR1 and CDR2: LNHDA, SQIVND (reference sequence). The CDR3 loop spans 13 amino acids. CDR3 DNA sequence: TGTGCCAGCCAAGACAGATTTAACTATGGCTACACCTTC. Residues: CASQDRFNYGYTF.

CDR3 coding DNA: TGTGCCAGCAGCTTCGGGGCTAACTATGGCTACACCTTC. This encodes CASSFGANYGYTF. The chain combines TRBV28 with TRBJ1-2; D remains ambiguous. The CDR3 totals 13 residues. Trimming removed 6 bases from V and 0 bases from J, with 8 bases in between. The germline gives CDR1 MDHEN, CDR2 SYDVKM.

This clone appeared a few times. The CDR3 DNA follows: TGCAGCGTTGAACCGGGGAACAATGAGCAGTTCTTC. Translated, it gives CSVEPGNNEQFF. The genes are TRBV29-1 and TRBJ2-1, with D perhaps matching TRBD2 (5 bases). The CDR3 runs to 12 residues. The V and J ends lost 2 bases and 5 bases respectively, with 7 bases between them. The germline V gene encodes CDR1 SQVTM and CDR2 ANQGSEA.

This clone was seen a single time. The rearrangement uses TRBV11-3 and TRBJ2-1; 14 nucleotides align to TRBD2. This CDR3 is 17 amino acids long. CDR1 is SGHNT, CDR2 YENEEA, per germline. The J segment lost 6 bases and the V segment lost 0 bases, leaving 4 bases of the junction unmatched. The CDR3 region has the DNA TGTGCCAGCAGCTTAGATCCAGGGACTAGCGGGAGCAATGAGCAGTTCTTC. Its protein is CASSLDPGTSGSNEQFF.

The chain is built from TRBV18 and TRBJ2-3, with a weak D call TRBD2 (6 bases). The germline CDR1 and CDR2 sequences are KGHSH and LQKENI. The V and J ends lost 5 bases and 4 bases respectively, with 13 bases between them. The CDR3 consists of 14 residues. The chain's CDR3 is CASSTSGTSDTQYF. The DNA of the CDR3 is TGTGCCAGCTCAACATCCGGGACTTCAGATACGCAGTATTTT.

A single count supports this clone. V and J are TRBV24-1 and TRBJ2-5; the match to TRBD1 covers 9 bases. Germline CDR1 reads KGHDR; CDR2 reads SFDVKD. The length of the CDR3 is 16 residues. V shed 4 bases, J shed 0 bases, and the junction held 5 bases outside the gene matches. The CDR3 bases are TGTGCCACCAGTGAACCCGGGACAGGGTACCAAGAGACCCAGTACTTC. It yields the protein CATSEPGTGYQETQYF.

V usage is TRBV5-1 and J usage is TRBJ1-1, with D perhaps matching TRBD1 (6 bases). CDR1 is SGHRS and CDR2 is YFSETQ in the germline V gene. Trimming took off 3 bases at V and 3 bases at J, with 12 bases between the two ends. This CDR3 region has 14 residues. This CDR3 is CASSSQGGYTEAFF. The CDR3 DNA sequence: TGCGCCAGCAGCTCCCAAGGGGGTTACACTGAAGCTTTCTTT.

This clone was recorded only once. The chain couples TRBV19 to TRBJ1-2, with D possibly matching TRBD1 (5 bases). The CDR3 extends over 13 amino acids. V was trimmed by 9 bases and J by 8 bases, leaving 19 bases between them. In germline, CDR1 is LNHDA, CDR2 SQIVND (reference sequence). The CDR3 is CASLPQGVVGYTF. The CDR3 region has the DNA TGTGCCAGCCTCCCTCAAGGGGTAGTCGGCTACACCTTC.

V and J are TRBV5-6 and TRBJ1-2, with 8 nucleotides matching TRBD1. Germline lookup yields CDR1 SGHDT and CDR2 YYEEEE. CDR3 length: 15 residues. V lost 4 bases, J lost 4 bases, and 9 bases stayed unmatched. The CDR3 nucleotides are TGTGCCAGCAGCCAATGGACAGGGTTTGGCTATGGCTACACCTTC. Amino acid sequence: CASSQWTGFGYGYTF.

This chain connects TRBV28 to TRBJ2-3; D uncertain. Germline CDR1 and CDR2: MDHEN and SYDVKM. The CDR3 consists of 12 residues. Trimming removed 5 bases from V and 6 bases from J, with 9 bases in between. The CDR3 DNA sequence: TGTGCCAGCAGTCCCTCTAGGGATACGCAGTATTTT. As protein: CASSPSRDTQYF.

This clone was picked up one time. The chain employs TRBV30 and TRBJ1-5, with 7 bases identical to TRBD1. Germline CDR1 reads GTSNPN; CDR2 reads SVGIG (reference sequence). V dropped 3 bases and J dropped 4; count of bases not matched to a gene: 3. This CDR3 is built from 13 residues. Written as DNA, the CDR3 is TGTGCCTGGAGCTTGGGACAGAATCAGCCCCAGCATTTT. Its protein product is CAWSLGQNQPQHF.

The chain couples TRBV6-6 to TRBJ2-5; D unclear. V was trimmed by 4 bases and J by 1 base, leaving 13 bases between them. The CDR3 consists of 15 residues. The V gene's germline CDR1 is MNHNY and CDR2 SVGAGI (reference sequence). DNA of the CDR3: TGTGCCAGCAGTTTTCCAGACGGGTCCCAAGAGACCCAGTACTTC. This encodes CASSFPDGSQETQYF.

This clone was seen ten or more times. The chain links TRBV29-1 to TRBJ2-1; 8 nucleotides align to TRBD1. The CDR3 sequence is 16 residues long. Germline values: CDR1 SQVTM, CDR2 ANQGSEA. The ends lost 1 base at V and 2 bases at J; junction bases unmatched: 7. CDR3 loop: CSVEARQGRTYNEQFF. Here the CDR3 DNA reads TGCAGCGTTGAAGCCCGACAGGGGCGCACCTACAATGAGCAGTTCTTC.

V gene TRBV19 combines with J gene TRBJ1-4; 7 bases align to TRBD1. The CDR3 length is 14 residues. After removal of 7 bases from V and 2 bases from J, the junction contained 4 bases not matched to a gene. The germline CDR1 and CDR2 sequences are LNHDA and SQIVND (reference sequence). CDR3 sequence: CASIQGGTNEKLFF. CDR3 DNA sequence: TGTGCCAGTATTCAAGGGGGCACTAATGAAAAACTGTTTTTT.

The J gene is TRBJ2-2, the V gene TRBV5-1, with a tentative D call TRBD1 (6 bases). The germline V gene has CDR1 SGHRS and CDR2 YFSETQ. V was cut by 2 bases and J by 2 bases, with 7 bases left in between. The CDR3 loop spans 14 amino acids. In DNA form, the CDR3 reads TGCGCCAGCAGCTTACAGGGAAACACCGGGGAGCTGTTTTTT. Translated: CASSLQGNTGELFF.

The chain has TRBV2 and TRBJ2-7; tentatively, D is TRBD1 (5 bases). The CDR3 has 16 residues. Germline CDR1 and CDR2: SNHLY and FYNNEI. Trimming took 4 bases from V and 5 from J, leaving 21 bases between them. CDR3 sequence reads: CASSGSSAGVGDEQYF. The CDR3 nucleotides are TGTGCCAGCAGTGGGTCGTCGGCTGGGGTAGGGGACGAGCAGTACTTC.

This clone has just a few counts. The chain employs TRBV27 and TRBJ1-2, with D maybe TRBD1 (5 bases). The V and J ends lost 1 base and 4 bases respectively, with 7 bases between them. The CDR3 runs to 13 residues. Looked up from germline, CDR1 is MNHEY and CDR2 is SMNVEV (reference sequence). CDR3 nucleotides: TGTGCCAGCAGTTTATACCAGGGCTATGGCTACACCTTC. This sequence encodes CASSLYQGYGYTF.

V is TRBV29-1 and J is TRBJ2-1, with D possibly being TRBD2 (7 bases). CDR3 length equals 14 residues. Germline values: CDR1 SQVTM, CDR2 ANQGSEA. V was trimmed by 7 bases and J by 6 bases, leaving 19 bases between them. CDR3 bases: TGCAGCGGGGAGCGGGGACAAGGCCTCAATGAGCAGTTCTTC. Translated, it gives CSGERGQGLNEQFF.

The V gene is TRBV28, the J gene TRBJ1-5; 10 nucleotides line up with TRBD1. Germline-derived CDR1 and CDR2 are MDHEN and SYDVKM. The length of the CDR3 is 18 residues. With 4 bases clipped from V and 4 bases from J, the junction kept 13 bases outside the gene matches. Here the CDR3 reads CASSSVTGGAPRNQPQHF. As DNA, the CDR3 is TGTGCCAGCAGTTCGGTGACAGGGGGCGCGCCACGGAATCAGCCCCAGCATTTT. Together with reference TRBV28 and TRBJ1-5, the CDR3 gives the full variable domain: DVKVTQSSRYLVKRTGEKVFLECVQDMDHENMFWYRQDPGLGLRLIYFSYDVKMKEKGDIPEGYSVSREKKERFSLILESASTNQTSMYLCASSSVTGGAPRNQPQHFGDGTRLSIL.

V usage is TRBV7-2 and J usage is TRBJ2-2; D might be TRBD2 (5 bases). The germline V gene has CDR1 SGHTA and CDR2 FQGNSA. V was trimmed by 2 bases and J by 6 bases, leaving 10 bases between them. The length of the CDR3 is 14 residues. The CDR3 is CASSLSSGSGELFF. In DNA, the CDR3 is TGTGCCAGCAGCTTAAGTTCGGGATCCGGGGAGCTGTTTTTT.

The chain joins TRBV6-2 or TRBV6-3 to TRBJ2-1, with TRBD2 matching 12 bases. Germline V lookup: CDR1 MNHEY, CDR2 SVGEGT. V dropped 2 bases and J dropped 8; count of bases not matched to a gene: 10. The CDR3 spans 17 residues. CDR3 DNA sequence: TGTGCCAGCAGTTACGCATTACCGGGACTAGCGGGCGATGAGCAGTTCTTC. As protein: CASSYALPGLAGDEQFF.

The J gene is TRBJ2-4, the V gene TRBV19; D not resolved. The germline gives CDR1 LNHDA, CDR2 SQIVND (reference sequence). The CDR3 has 18 amino acids. V lost 3 bases and J lost 1, with 19 bases in between. Written as DNA, the CDR3 is TGTGCCAGTAGTATTCGGCCGCGAGGCTACGTGGCCAAAAACATTCAGTACTTC. It is translated as CASSIRPRGYVAKNIQYF.

The table lists this clone with a few counts. The rearrangement uses TRBV19 and TRBJ1-1; 12 nucleotides match TRBD1. V shed 5 bases and J 1 base; nucleotides not matched to a gene: 11. There are 18 residues in the CDR3. Germline V lookup: CDR1 LNHDA, CDR2 SQIVND (reference sequence). As DNA, the CDR3 is TGTGCCAGTAGTTCTCAGGGACAGGGGGCGTGGGCGAACACTGAAGCTTTCTTT. This encodes CASSSQGQGAWANTEAFF.